This TCR beta chain is drawn from a study of blood T cell repertoires in COVID-19. Study overall: Samples representing acute and convalescent COVID-19 were sourced from the United States, Italy and Spain. T cells, B-cell-depleted T cells, or PBMCs supplied cDNA or gDNA.

V was clipped by 4 bases and J by 0 bases, with 9 bases between them. The germline V gene encodes CDR1 SGHRS and CDR2 YFSETQ. CDR3 size: 14 residues. In the study's own analysis: Reference gene primer amplification in the assay estimated nucleated cell counts. Some clones are missing from TCRdb's copy, which holds only in-frame ones; the method was immunoSEQ multiplex PCR. That table supplies the V and J calls and clone size; D and trimming were determined from the DNA. The sample records about 57,000 clones, roughly 82% being singletons. This receptor was taken from a woman aged 80 or over with acute or convalescent COVID-19. The sequenced material came from peripheral blood. This rearrangement joins TRBV5-1 to TRBJ2-3, with D maybe TRBD1 (6 bases). The CDR3 sequence: CASSPDRSTDTQYF. In DNA, the CDR3 is TGCGCCAGCAGCCCAGACAGGAGCACAGATACGCAGTATTTT. The full variable domain, with the rest looked up from reference TRBV5-1 and TRBJ2-3, is KAGVTQTPRYLIKTRGQQVTLSCSPISGHRSVSWYQQTPGQGLQFLFEYFSETQRNKGNFPGRFSGRQFSNSRSEMNVSTLELGDSALYLCASSPDRSTDTQYFGPGTRLTVL.